This T cell receptor (beta chain) originates from a study of siplizumab effects on memory and regulatory T cells. Of note for this clone: Its cognate antigen is unknown.

The repertoire was sequenced with immunoSEQ multiplex PCR; TCRdb's copy has only in-frame clones and lacks some. The sample holds around 100,000 clones, about 94% seen once. Regarding the study as a whole: Among sequences traceable to unstimulated CD4+ memory cells, alloreactive ones were significantly reduced by siplizumab.

This CDR3 region has 15 residues. The ends were cut back, 0 bases at V and 4 bases at J, with 13 bases in the middle. Germline V CDR1 and CDR2: SGHRS, YFSETQ. Material: non-Treg CD4+ T cells sorted from blood. The chain combines TRBV5-1 with TRBJ2-5; D may be TRBD2 (6 bases). The TCR comes from a human donor in good health. CDR3 loop: CASSLALRERETQYF. The CDR3 DNA reads TGCGCCAGCAGCTTGGCCTTGCGGGAAAGAGAGACCCAGTACTTC.